These 5 T cell receptor beta chains originate from one sample sequenced in a study of blood T cell repertoires in COVID-19 (dated by TCRdb to the early 2020s). Library method: the immunoSEQ multiplex PCR assay. TCRdb's version of the immuneACCESS table is confined to in-frame rearrangements and falls short of the full clone set. An unresolved V gene accounts for under half of the shortfall where checked; the remainder is of unknown origin. Across this sample there are about 290,000 clones, with approximately 80% seen only once. The top ten clonotypes cover around 3.7% of the sample. Material: peripheral blood. Receptor source: a woman aged 50 to 60 with active or convalescent COVID-19.

The genes are TRBV10-3 and TRBJ2-3, with 7 bases aligning to TRBD1. The V and J ends lost 7 bases and 3 bases, in that order; junction bases with no gene match: 1. This CDR3 comprises 12 residues. Germline CDR1 ENHRY, CDR2 SYGVKD. CDR3 sequence reads: CAIMDRTDTQYF. As DNA, the CDR3 is TGTGCCATCATGGACAGGACAGATACGCAGTATTTT.

Only a few counts were recorded for this clone. The rearrangement links TRBV5-4 to TRBJ1-2; D possibly corresponds to TRBD1 (5 bases). Trimming cost V 0 bases and J 3 bases, with 12 bases left between them. The CDR3 spans 15 residues. Germline V lookup: CDR1 SGHNT, CDR2 YYREEE (reference sequence). In DNA form, the CDR3 reads TGTGCCAGCAGCTTGGGGGGCGCGACTGACTATGGCTACACCTTC. Translation: CASSLGGATDYGYTF.

V usage is TRBV6-5 and J usage is TRBJ2-1; 10 nucleotides match TRBD2. This CDR3 contains 15 residues. The V gene end was trimmed by 5 bases and the J gene end by 2 bases; junction bases not matched to a gene: 3. The V gene's germline CDR1 is MNHEY and CDR2 SVGAGI. CDR3 nucleotides: TGTGCCAGCAGTCCAGCGGGAGGGGCCTACAATGAGCAGTTCTTC. Translating it yields CASSPAGGAYNEQFF.

The rearrangement joins TRBV7-8 to TRBJ2-7; D gene unclear. This CDR3 comprises 14 residues. V lost 0 bases, J lost 4 bases, and 10 bases lay in between. CDR1 and CDR2 (germline): SGHVS, FQNEAQ. The CDR3 coding sequence is TGTGCCAGCAGCTTAGCGAAGAATCTATACGAGCAGTACTTC. It specifies CASSLAKNLYEQYF. Together with reference TRBV7-8 and TRBJ2-7, the CDR3 gives the full variable domain: GAGVSQSPRYKVAKRGQDVALRCDPISGHVSLFWYQQALGQGPEFLTYFQNEAQLDKSGLPSDRFFAERPEGSVSTLKIQRTQQEDSAVYLCASSLAKNLYEQYFGPGTRLTVT.

The V gene is TRBV7-9, the J gene TRBJ1-1, with TRBD1 matching over 8 bases. This CDR3 spans 15 amino acids. CDR1 and CDR2 from the germline V gene are SEHNR and FQNEAQ (reference sequence). The junction had 12 bases not matched to a gene; V was cut back by 8 bases and J by 4 bases. CDR3: CASQQDRAFSTEAFF. CDR3 sequence (DNA): TGTGCCAGCCAGCAGGACAGGGCGTTTAGCACTGAAGCTTTCTTT.